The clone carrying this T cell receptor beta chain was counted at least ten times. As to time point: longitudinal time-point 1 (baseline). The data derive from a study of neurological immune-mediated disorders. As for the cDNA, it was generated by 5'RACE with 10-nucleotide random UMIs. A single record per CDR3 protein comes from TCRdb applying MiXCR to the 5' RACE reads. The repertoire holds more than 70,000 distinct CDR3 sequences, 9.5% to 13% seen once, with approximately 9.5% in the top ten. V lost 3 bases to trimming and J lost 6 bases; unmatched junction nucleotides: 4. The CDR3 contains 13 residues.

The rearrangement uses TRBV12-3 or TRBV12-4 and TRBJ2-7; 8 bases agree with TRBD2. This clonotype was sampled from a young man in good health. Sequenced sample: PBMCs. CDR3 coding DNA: TGTGCCAGCAGTTTGGGACTAGACATCGAGCAGTACTTC. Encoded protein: CASSLGLDIEQYF.